The rows below give T cell receptor beta chains drawn from one sample of a study of blood T cell repertoires in COVID-19. The protocol was immunoSEQ multiplex PCR, while the TCRdb copy is restricted to in-frame clones and leaves out a portion. Of approximately 350,000 clones listed, 88% were seen once; the top ten hold approximately 7.3%. The source material was peripheral blood. All receptors come from a woman in her seventies with COVID-19, enrolled during active disease. CDR3s include the opening cysteine and the closing phenylalanine or tryptophan. D genes are given only for firm matches. For some rows the clone size is stated as once, few or many, or as a class when expanded; others skip it.

clone size	V gene	J gene	D gene	CDR3 DNA	CDR3 protein
NA	TRBV9	TRBJ2-1	TRBD2	TGTGCCAGCAGCCCGCGGGGGGGGATTTTAAACTCCTACAATGAGCAGTTCTTC	CASSPRGGILNSYNEQFF
NA	TRBV7-9	TRBJ2-7	TRBD1	TGTGCCAGCAGCCCCCACCCCGGGACAGGGGGCGGCGAGCAGTACTTC	CASSPHPGTGGGEQYF
NA	TRBV18	TRBJ1-1	NA	TGTGCCAGCTCACGCGCGACTGAAGCTTTCTTT	CASSRATEAFF
NA	TRBV7-2	TRBJ1-2	NA	TGTGCCAGCAGCTTAAGTTGGTCGGGAAGTGGGTTCGTGCACTTC	CASSLSWSGSGFVHF
NA	TRBV29-1	TRBJ1-4	TRBD1	TGCAGCGTGCCGACAGGGACGTCGACTAATGAAAAACTGTTTTTT	CSVPTGTSTNEKLFF
NA	TRBV3-1/TRBV3-2	TRBJ1-2	NA	TGTGCCAGCAGCCAAGCGGGAGGTGGCTACACCTTC	CASSQAGGGYTF
NA	TRBV5-1	TRBJ1-1	TRBD1	TGCGCCAGCAGCTTCTCGGGACAGTTACACACTGAAGCTTTCTTT	CASSFSGQLHTEAFF
NA	TRBV24-1	TRBJ2-6	NA	TGTGCCACCAGTGACCCTTACAGGGTTGGGGCCAACGTCCTGACTTTC	CATSDPYRVGANVLTF
NA	TRBV3-1/TRBV3-2	TRBJ1-6	NA	TGTGCCAGCAGCCAAGTGAGGGTGTCCCTAAATTCACCCCTCCACTTT	CASSQVRVSLNSPLHF
once	TRBV7-2	TRBJ2-5	TRBD2	TGTGCCAGCAGCCCTCGAGCGGGCGGGGGGCCGAGGGAGACCCAGTACTTC	CASSPRAGGGPRETQYF
NA	TRBV30	TRBJ1-3	TRBD1	TGTGCCAGCAGCCGGGACAGGGTATTGGGAAACACCATATATTTT	CASSRDRVLGNTIYF
NA	TRBV7-3	TRBJ2-1	NA	TGTGCCAGCAGCTTAGGCGGATCCTACAATGAGCAGTTCTTC	CASSLGGSYNEQFF
NA	TRBV20-1	TRBJ1-2	NA	TGCAGTGCTAGACAGTCCTATGGCTACACCTTC	CSARQSYGYTF
NA	TRBV6-2/TRBV6-3	TRBJ1-2	TRBD1	TGTGCCAGCAGTTACTCTGGGACAGGGATTCATGGCTACACCTTC	CASSYSGTGIHGYTF
NA	TRBV18	TRBJ2-3	NA	TGTGCCAGCTCACCATCGGCAGGAGATACGCAGTATTTT	CASSPSAGDTQYF
NA	TRBV10-1	TRBJ1-5	NA	TGCGCCAGCAGTGATGAGTGGGACAACAATCAGCCCCAGCATTTT	CASSDEWDNNQPQHF
NA	TRBV5-4	TRBJ2-5	TRBD2	TGTGCCAGCAGCTCTGGACTAGCGGGACAAGAGACCCAGTACTTC	CASSSGLAGQETQYF
NA	TRBV12-3/TRBV12-4	TRBJ2-1	NA	TGTGCCAGCACGGCCGGGATCGATGAGCAGTTCTTC	CASTAGIDEQFF
NA	TRBV6-5	TRBJ1-2	NA	TGTGCCAGCCAGGACAGTTCCTATGGCTACACCTTC	CASQDSSYGYTF
once	TRBV11-2	TRBJ2-1	NA	TGTGCCAGCCAAGGACACGGATACAATGAGCAGTTCTTC	CASQGHGYNEQFF
NA	TRBV30	TRBJ1-6	NA	TGTGCCTGGAGTAACAGCGGACCCCTCCACTTT	CAWSNSGPLHF
NA	TRBV7-8	TRBJ2-7	TRBD1	TGTGCCAGCAGTTCAAACTCCGGGACAGGGGGCTACGAGCAGTACTTC	CASSSNSGTGGYEQYF
NA	TRBV2	TRBJ1-1	NA	TGTGCCAGCAGTGAAGTCGGGGTTGGCACTGAAGCTTTCTTT	CASSEVGVGTEAFF
NA	TRBV11-2	TRBJ2-7	NA	TGTGCCAGCAGCTTAGTGGGGAGTCCCGAGCAGTACTTC	CASSLVGSPEQYF
NA	TRBV7-2	TRBJ2-5	TRBD2	TGTGCCAGCAGCCTGGGGTCTAGCGGGGGGTACCCCTTAGAGACCCAGTACTTC	CASSLGSSGGYPLETQYF
NA	TRBV2	TRBJ1-5	TRBD1	TGTGCCAGCAGAGATCAGGGGGCGGGTCAGCCCCAGCATTTT	CASRDQGAGQPQHF
NA	TRBV18	TRBJ1-2	NA	TGTGCCAGCTCACCAAAGGGAGACGGCTACACCTTC	CASSPKGDGYTF
NA	TRBV28	TRBJ1-2	TRBD1	TGTGCCAGCAGGGACAGGGGGGTCATTGCTCATGGCTACACCTTC	CASRDRGVIAHGYTF
NA	TRBV6-2/TRBV6-3	TRBJ1-5	NA	TGTGCCAGCAGTTCCGGTGGGGCTAATCAGCCCCAGCATTTT	CASSSGGANQPQHF
once	TRBV28	TRBJ1-2	NA	TGTGCCAGCAGCTCCTCCGTCAGTAACTATGGCTACACCTTC	CASSSSVSNYGYTF
NA	TRBV2	TRBJ1-1	NA	TGTGCCAGCATCGGGGGGTCCCGGAACACTGAAGCTTTCTTT	CASIGGSRNTEAFF
NA	TRBV9	TRBJ1-2	NA	TGTGCCAGCAGCGTAGTGTCAGGGGCTACAGATGGCTACACCTTC	CASSVVSGATDGYTF
once	TRBV2	TRBJ1-6	NA	TGTGCCAGCAGTGACAGGGTTTTCGGGTCACCCCTCCACTTT	CASSDRVFGSPLHF
NA	TRBV7-2	TRBJ2-7	TRBD1	TGTGCCAGCAGCCCAGGAGGGACAGGGGGGTCCTACGAGCAGTACTTC	CASSPGGTGGSYEQYF
NA	TRBV5-4	TRBJ1-2	NA	TGTGCCAGCAGCTTGGTTGGGACAAATGGCTACACCTTC	CASSLVGTNGYTF
NA	TRBV24-1	TRBJ1-6	NA	TGTGCCACCAGTGGGGCAAGGAATTCACCCCTCCACTTT	CATSGARNSPLHF
NA	TRBV6-2/TRBV6-3	TRBJ2-3	NA	TGTGCCAGCAGTGAGCCAGATACGCAGTATTTT	CASSEPDTQYF
NA	TRBV28	TRBJ1-1	NA	TGTGCCAGCAGTTTACGACTGAGAGAAGCTTTCTTT	CASSLRLREAFF
NA	TRBV19	TRBJ1-2	TRBD1	TGTGCCAGTACGGACAGGGAGTCTCTCGGCTACACCTTC	CASTDRESLGYTF
NA	TRBV2	TRBJ1-4	NA	TGTGCCAGCAAGCCGGGTTCAACTAATGAAAAACTGTTTTTT	CASKPGSTNEKLFF
NA	TRBV27	TRBJ1-2	TRBD1	TGTGCCAGCAGCCTTAGGGGGCTCGGCGGCTACACCTTC	CASSLRGLGGYTF